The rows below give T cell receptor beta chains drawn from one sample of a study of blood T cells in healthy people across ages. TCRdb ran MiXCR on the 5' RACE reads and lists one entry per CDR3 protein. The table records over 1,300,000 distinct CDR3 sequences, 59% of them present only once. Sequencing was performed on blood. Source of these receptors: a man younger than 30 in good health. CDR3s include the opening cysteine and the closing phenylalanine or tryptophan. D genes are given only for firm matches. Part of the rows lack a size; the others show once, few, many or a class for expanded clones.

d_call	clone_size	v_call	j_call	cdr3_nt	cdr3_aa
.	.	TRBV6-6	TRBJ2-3	TGTGCCAGCACTAGACCCCAAGGGGGCACAGATACGCAGTATTTT	CASTRPQGGTDTQYF
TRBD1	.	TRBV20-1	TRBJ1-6	TGCAGTGTCTCGGGGCAGGGGGGAAGATCCCTCCACTTT	CSVSGQGGRSLHF
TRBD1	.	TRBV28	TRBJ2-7	TGTGCCAGCACCTGGGGGACAGGGGGTTTCGAGCAGTACTTC	CASTWGTGGFEQYF
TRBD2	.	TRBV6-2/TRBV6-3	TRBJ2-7	TGTGCCAGCAGTTACACGAGCGGGGGTCTTCGATACGAGCAGTACTTC	CASSYTSGGLRYEQYF
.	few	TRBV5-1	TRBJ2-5	TGCGCCAGCAGCTTGTCCCTGGACAGAAAAGAGACCCAGTACTTC	CASSLSLDRKETQYF
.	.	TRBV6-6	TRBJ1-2	TGTGCCAGCGAGCAGGTGGACTATGGCTACACCTTC	CASEQVDYGYTF
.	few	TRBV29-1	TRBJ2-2	TGCAGCGTTGTACCAGGGCATCGGGACACCGGGGAGCTGTTTTTT	CSVVPGHRDTGELFF
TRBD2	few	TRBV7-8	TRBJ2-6	TGTGCCAGTAGCTCCGAGACTAGCGATATCTCTGGGGCCAACGTCCTGACTTTC	CASSSETSDISGANVLTF
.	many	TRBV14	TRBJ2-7	TGTGCCAGCAGCCAAGTTTCCTACGAGCAGTACTTC	CASSQVSYEQYF
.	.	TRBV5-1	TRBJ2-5	TGCGCCAGCAGCTTTTATGGGGCGGTCATTCTTGGAGAGACCCAGTACTTC	CASSFYGAVILGETQYF
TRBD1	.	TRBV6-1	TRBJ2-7	TGTGCCAGCAGGATAAGAGCCCCACAGGGGGCTTCGGACGAGCAGTACTTC	CASRIRAPQGASDEQYF
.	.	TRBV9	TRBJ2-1	TGTGCCAGCAGCTGGGGCCGGGGTATGAGGAATGAGCAGTTCTTC	CASSWGRGMRNEQFF
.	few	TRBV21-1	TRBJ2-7	TGTGCCAGCAGCAAAAGGCGGACACTCTCCTACGAGCAGTACTTC	CASSKRRTLSYEQYF
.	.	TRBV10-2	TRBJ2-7	TGCGCCAGCAGTGAGTGGATATCAACGAACGAGCAGTACTTC	CASSEWISTNEQYF
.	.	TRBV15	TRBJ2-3	TGTGCCACCAGCAGCCCCCGGGATTTTAATACCAATACGCAGTATTTT	CATSSPRDFNTNTQYF
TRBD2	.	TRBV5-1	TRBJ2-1	TGCGCCAGCAGCCCCGGAATTAGCGGGATAGGAGGGACTGAGCAGTTCTTC	CASSPGISGIGGTEQFF
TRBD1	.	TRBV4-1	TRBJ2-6	TGCGCCAGCAGCCAAGATAGGTCCAGGGGGCTGTCTGGGGCCAACGTCCTGACTTTC	CASSQDRSRGLSGANVLTF
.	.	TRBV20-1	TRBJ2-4	TGCAGTGCTAGAAGGGTCGACCCCAAAAACATTCAGTACTTC	CSARRVDPKNIQYF
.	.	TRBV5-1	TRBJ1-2	TGCGCCAGCAGCTTAGCAGTCAGGGGCTTCGATGGCTACACCTTC	CASSLAVRGFDGYTF
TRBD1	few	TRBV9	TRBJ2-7	TGTGCCAGCAGCGTAGAAGGACAGGGCTACGAGCAGTACTTC	CASSVEGQGYEQYF
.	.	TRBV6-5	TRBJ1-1	TGTGCCAGCAGGGGGGGGCTGATGACTGAAGCTTTCTTT	CASRGGLMTEAFF
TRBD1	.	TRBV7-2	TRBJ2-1	TGTGCCAGCAGCTTATTTGCCAGGGGGCGAGAGCAGTTCTTC	CASSLFARGREQFF
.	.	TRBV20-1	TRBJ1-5	TGCAGTGCTAGAGCACCGGGCAATCAGCCCCAGCATTTT	CSARAPGNQPQHF
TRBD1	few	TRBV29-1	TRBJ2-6	TGCAGCGTCGAACAGGGGGCTGGGGCCAACGTCCTGACTTTC	CSVEQGAGANVLTF
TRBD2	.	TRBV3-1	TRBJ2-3	TGTGCCAGCAGCCAAGGGGACGGGGGGGATACGCAGTATTTT	CASSQGDGGDTQYF
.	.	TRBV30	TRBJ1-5	TGTGCCTGGAGCGCGCCTCCGGGGATGGGACAGCCCCAGCATTTT	CAWSAPPGMGQPQHF
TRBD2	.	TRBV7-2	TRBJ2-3	TGTGCCAGCAGCCGAGGACTAGCCGACACAGATACGCAGTATTTT	CASSRGLADTDTQYF
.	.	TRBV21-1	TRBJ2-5	TGTGCCAGCAGCAAAGGACAGGTTAGGGAGACCCAGTACTTC	CASSKGQVRETQYF
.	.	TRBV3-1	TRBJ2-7	TGTGCCAGCAGCCAACTTCAATACGAGCAGTACTTC	CASSQLQYEQYF
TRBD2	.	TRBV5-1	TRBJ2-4	TGCGCCAGCAGCCAGGGGACTAGCGGGATAGCCAAAAACATTCAGTACTTC	CASSQGTSGIAKNIQYF
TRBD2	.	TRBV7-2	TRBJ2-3	TGTGCCACCACGACTAGCGGGGCTGTCACAGATACGCAGTATTTT	CATTTSGAVTDTQYF
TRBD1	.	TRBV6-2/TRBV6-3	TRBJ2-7	TGTGCCAGCAGTTACAGGGACAGGGCCTCCTACGAGCAGTACTTC	CASSYRDRASYEQYF
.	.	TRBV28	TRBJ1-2	TGTGCCAGCAGGGAACACAGGGACTACACCTTC	CASREHRDYTF
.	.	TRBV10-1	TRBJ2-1	TGCGCCAGCAGTGAGGGCCGGATGCCTAGCTACAATGAGCAGTTCTTC	CASSEGRMPSYNEQFF
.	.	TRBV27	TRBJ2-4	TGTGCCAGCAGTTTTCTAGGAAGGTCCTCCAAAAACATTCAGTACTTC	CASSFLGRSSKNIQYF
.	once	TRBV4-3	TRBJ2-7	TGCGCCAGCAGCCAAGGCAGGATACCCTACGAGCAGTACTTC	CASSQGRIPYEQYF
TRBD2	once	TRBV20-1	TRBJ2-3	TGCAGTGGGCTGATAAGCGGGAGGCCCCCAGATACGCAGTATTTT	CSGLISGRPPDTQYF
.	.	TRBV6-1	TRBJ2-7	TGTGCCAGCAGTGAAACCGGGACATCTCTTTCCTACGAGCAGTACTTC	CASSETGTSLSYEQYF
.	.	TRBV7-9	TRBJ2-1	TGTGCCAGCAGCTTACCTAGCGACGGTGAGCAGTTCTTC	CASSLPSDGEQFF
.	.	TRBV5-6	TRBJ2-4	TGTGCCAGCAGCTGGTACCGGACAGACAAAAACATTCAGTACTTC	CASSWYRTDKNIQYF
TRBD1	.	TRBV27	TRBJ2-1	TGTGCCACCAGGGTCCCTGGGACAGGGGGAGAGCAGTTCTTC	CATRVPGTGGEQFF
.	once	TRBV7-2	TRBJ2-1	TGTGCCAGCAGCTTAGGTCGGGACTCCAATGAGCAGTTCTTC	CASSLGRDSNEQFF
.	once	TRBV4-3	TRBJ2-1	TGCGCCAGCAGCGACCGGGGAGCCGAGCAGTTCTTC	CASSDRGAEQFF
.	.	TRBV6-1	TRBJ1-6	TGTGCCAGCAGCCTTTATGCAGGGGTGCCCACGGATTCACCCCTCCACTTT	CASSLYAGVPTDSPLHF
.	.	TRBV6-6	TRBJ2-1	TGTGCCAGCCTTGGACAAAATACAGGGAATGAGCAGTTCTTC	CASLGQNTGNEQFF
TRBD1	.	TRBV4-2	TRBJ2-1	TGTGCCAGCAGCCAAAGAAGGGACAGCCGTCAACGTGAGCAGTTCTTC	CASSQRRDSRQREQFF